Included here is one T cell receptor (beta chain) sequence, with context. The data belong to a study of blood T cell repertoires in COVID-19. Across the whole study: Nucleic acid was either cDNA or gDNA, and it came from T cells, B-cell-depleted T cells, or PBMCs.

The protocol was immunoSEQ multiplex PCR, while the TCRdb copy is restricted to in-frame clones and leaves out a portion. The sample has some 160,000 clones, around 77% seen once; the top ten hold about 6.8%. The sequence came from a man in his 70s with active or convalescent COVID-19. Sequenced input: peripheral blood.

CDR3: CASSYARGYGEKLFF. CDR3 bases: TGTGCCAGCAGCTATGCCAGGGGTTACGGTGAAAAACTGTTTTTT. The chain is built from TRBV5-6 and TRBJ1-4; tentatively, D is TRBD1 (6 bases). Germline V gives CDR1 SGHDT, CDR2 YYEEEE. V lost 3 bases to trimming and J lost 7 bases, with 16 bases between them. This CDR3 comprises 15 residues.